Each of the 17 T cell receptor beta chains below was sequenced from the same sample in a study of T cell responses to AZD1222 COVID-19 vaccine. The assay was immunoSEQ multiplex PCR, and TCRdb's table has in-frame clones only and misses some. Of about 120,000 clones in the sample, around 87% were seen once. Sample: peripheral blood, taken on day 0 of AZD1222 vaccination. These receptors were collected from an adult in good health.

J is TRBJ1-1 and V is TRBV30; 8 bases are shared with TRBD1. V shed 3 bases, J shed 3 bases, and the junction held 12 bases outside the gene matches. This CDR3 is 16 amino acids long. Germline V gene lookup returns CDR1 GTSNPN and CDR2 SVGIG (reference sequence). As DNA, the CDR3 is TGTGCCTGGAGCCCAGACAGGGGCCCCTTTGACACTGAAGCTTTCTTT. It translates to CAWSPDRGPFDTEAFF.

The chain recombines TRBV23-1 with TRBJ2-7; no reliable D call. TRBV23-1 is noted as an ORF with a role that remains uncertain. The CDR3 loop spans 14 amino acids. The V end lost 4 bases, the J end lost 1 base, and 11 bases lay between the germline ends. The CDR3 DNA reads TGCGCCAGCAGTCGCAGGACCTTTTCCTACGAGCAGTACTTC. It specifies CASSRRTFSYEQYF.

This chain joins TRBV7-9 and TRBJ1-2; D is perhaps TRBD1 (6 bases). Trimming stripped 5 bases from V and 5 bases from J, with 9 bases between. This CDR3 comprises 12 residues. Per germline, CDR1 SEHNR and CDR2 FQNEAQ (reference sequence). In nucleotides, the CDR3 is TGTGCCAGCAGCGGACAGTATTATGGCTACACCTTC. Protein: CASSGQYYGYTF.

J is TRBJ2-2 and V is TRBV7-2; no clear D gene. Trimming cost V 1 base and J 4 bases, with 10 bases left between them. The CDR3 is 15 amino acids. Germline CDR1 SGHTA, CDR2 FQGNSA. This CDR3 reads CASSLGPPPTGELFF. The CDR3 DNA is TGTGCCAGCAGCTTAGGGCCTCCACCCACCGGGGAGCTGTTTTTT.

The chain links TRBV9 to TRBJ2-7, with a weak D call TRBD2 (5 bases). The CDR3 has 12 residues. Deletions cut 2 bases from V and 7 bases from J, with 10 bases between. The V gene's germline CDR1 is SGDLS and CDR2 YYNGEE. CDR3 residues: CASSVEGGEQYF. The CDR3, as DNA: TGTGCCAGCAGCGTTGAGGGTGGGGAGCAGTACTTC. Complete variable domain (other parts from reference TRBV9 and TRBJ2-7): DSGVTQTPKHLITATGQRVTLRCSPRSGDLSVYWYQQSLDQGLQFLIQYYNGEERAKGNILERFSAQQFPDLHSELNLSSLELGDSALYFCASSVEGGEQYFGPGTRLTVT.

The genes are TRBV24-1 and TRBJ2-1, with 8 nucleotides matching TRBD1. J gave up 3 bases and V 6 bases, and 6 bases lay outside the gene matches. CDR1 and CDR2 from the germline V gene are KGHDR and SFDVKD. The CDR3 is 15 amino acids. CDR3 nucleotide sequence: TGTGCCACCAGTCCCTTGGGGACAGGCTACAATGAGCAGTTCTTC. It encodes CATSPLGTGYNEQFF.

V gene TRBV28 combines with J gene TRBJ1-3; D might be TRBD1 (6 bases). The CDR3 contains 14 residues. Between the trimmed V and J ends, which lost 4 bases and 3 bases, there was a span of 10 bases. Germline CDR1 is MDHEN and CDR2 is SYDVKM. The CDR3 region has the DNA TGTGCCAGCAGTTCCCCAGGGGTTGGAAACACCATATATTTT. This sequence encodes CASSSPGVGNTIYF.

The chain has TRBV7-9 and TRBJ1-2; 7 bases map to TRBD1. With 5 bases clipped from V and 10 bases from J, the junction kept 10 bases outside the gene matches. Germline CDR1 and CDR2: SEHNR and FQNEAQ (reference sequence). This CDR3 comprises 13 residues. This CDR3 is CASSPGQGDYYTF. CDR3 bases: TGTGCCAGCAGCCCTGGGCAGGGGGATTACTACACCTTC.

The CDR3 reads CATTRDRTLYGYTF. The CDR3 DNA is TGTGCCACCACCCGGGACCGAACTCTTTATGGCTACACCTTC. The chain carries TRBV19 and TRBJ1-2, with a weak D call TRBD1 (5 bases). The germline gives CDR1 LNHDA, CDR2 SQIVND (reference sequence). The CDR3 is made up of 14 amino acids. The V end lost 10 bases, the J end lost 5 bases, and 20 bases lay between the germline ends.

This chain links TRBV15 with TRBJ1-6; TRBD1 might be the D (6 bases). The CDR3 length is 16 residues. Germline V CDR1 and CDR2: LNHNV, YYDKDF (reference sequence). V was cut by 0 bases and J by 10 bases, with 16 bases left in between. Written as DNA, the CDR3 is TGTGCCACCAGCAGAGATCCCGGACAGCCAGCGTCACCCCTCCACTTT. This codes for CATSRDPGQPASPLHF.

The chain links TRBV18 to TRBJ1-2; D gene unclear. The CDR3 is 14 residues long. The germline CDR1 and CDR2 sequences are KGHSH and LQKENI. V lost 3 bases and J lost 4, with 12 bases in between. The CDR3 sequence is CASSPEAEIYGYTF. In DNA form, the CDR3 reads TGTGCCAGCTCACCCGAGGCAGAGATCTATGGCTACACCTTC.

The J gene is TRBJ1-5, the V gene TRBV2; possible D gene TRBD1, 6 bases. The CDR3 totals 15 residues. Trimming took 11 bases from V and 5 from J, leaving 22 bases between them. Looked up from germline, CDR1 is SNHLY and CDR2 is FYNNEI. The CDR3 region has the DNA TGTGCCTCAGCGGAGCACGGAGGGGGGGATCAGCCCCAGCATTTT. Its protein product is CASAEHGGGDQPQHF.

The chain has TRBV11-2 and TRBJ2-7; 9 nucleotides agree with TRBD2. The CDR3 totals 16 residues. CDR1 and CDR2 from the germline V gene are SGHAT and FQNNGV. The V and J ends lost 1 base and 3 bases, in that order; junction bases with no gene match: 7. CDR3: CASSLATSGLRYEQYF. CDR3 DNA: TGTGCCAGCAGCTTAGCGACTAGCGGTCTCCGCTACGAGCAGTACTTC.

The chain couples TRBV5-1 to TRBJ2-3, with TRBD2 matching 10 bases. V dropped 7 bases and J dropped 10; count of bases not matched to a gene: 12. Per germline, CDR1 SGHRS and CDR2 YFSETQ. CDR3 size: 14 residues. Here the CDR3 reads CASGRLAGEGSQYF. Here the CDR3 DNA reads TGCGCCAGCGGTCGCCTAGCGGGGGAGGGGTCGCAGTATTTT.

This chain connects TRBV5-1 to TRBJ2-5; D is uncertain. The ends were cut back, 4 bases at V and 1 base at J, with 11 bases in the middle. The CDR3 loop spans 14 amino acids. Germline V lookup: CDR1 SGHRS, CDR2 YFSETQ. The CDR3 loop is CASSHQATQETQYF. CDR3 DNA: TGCGCCAGCAGCCATCAGGCCACCCAAGAGACCCAGTACTTC.

This chain links TRBV6-1 with TRBJ1-5, with D unresolved. The CDR3 is 18 amino acids. The V and J ends lost 1 base and 4 bases respectively, with 20 bases between them. Germline V gene lookup returns CDR1 MNHNS and CDR2 SASEGT. CDR3 residues: CASSEVRAGPGSNQPQHF. DNA of the CDR3: TGTGCCAGCAGTGAAGTGCGGGCGGGCCCCGGGAGTAATCAGCCCCAGCATTTT.

The gene calls are TRBV9 and TRBJ1-3, with D perhaps matching TRBD1 (5 bases). CDR1 is SGDLS and CDR2 is YYNGEE in the germline V gene. The CDR3 totals 17 residues. V lost 6 bases, J lost 4 bases, and 23 bases lay in between. The CDR3 region is CASTLRRVRWSGNTIYF. CDR3 nucleotide sequence: TGTGCCAGCACCTTGCGCAGGGTTCGGTGGTCCGGAAACACCATATATTTT.